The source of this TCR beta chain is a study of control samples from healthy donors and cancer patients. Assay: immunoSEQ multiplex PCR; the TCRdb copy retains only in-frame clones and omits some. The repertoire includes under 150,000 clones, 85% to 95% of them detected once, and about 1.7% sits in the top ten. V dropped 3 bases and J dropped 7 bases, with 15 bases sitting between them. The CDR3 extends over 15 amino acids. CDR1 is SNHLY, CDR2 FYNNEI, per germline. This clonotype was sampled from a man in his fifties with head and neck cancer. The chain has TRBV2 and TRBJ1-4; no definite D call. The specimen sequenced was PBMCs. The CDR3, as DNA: TGTGCCAGCAGTGATAATGGGGTTGCCTTTGAAAAACTGTTTTTT. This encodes CASSDNGVAFEKLFF.